These T cell receptor beta chains were read from a single sample in a study of T cell responses to AZD1222 COVID-19 vaccine. Using immunoSEQ multiplex PCR, the repertoire was profiled, and TCRdb retains in-frame clones only, with some absent. The sample consists of approximately 150,000 clones, 80% to 95% of them appearing once. Specimen: peripheral blood, collected 28 days after the second AZD1222 dose. The receptors stem from an adult who received the AZD1222 COVID-19 vaccine. Each CDR3 is given with its conserved first and last residue. The D gene is left open where the match is weak. For some rows the clone size is stated as once, few or many, or as a class when expanded; others skip it.

j_call clone_size v_call cdr3_length d_call cdr3_aa cdr3_nt
TRBJ1-2 NA TRBV19 16 NA CASSTRHAGADYGYTF TGTGCCAGTAGTACAAGACACGCGGGGGCTGACTATGGCTACACCTTC
TRBJ1-4 few TRBV28 14 NA CASSFQGPQEKLFF TGTGCCAGCAGTTTTCAGGGACCCCAAGAAAAACTGTTTTTT
TRBJ2-7 NA TRBV28 13 NA CASSLGYPYEQYF TGTGCCAGCAGTTTAGGGTACCCCTACGAGCAGTACTTC
TRBJ2-1 NA TRBV12-3/TRBV12-4 13 TRBD2 CAAGTSAYNEQFF TGTGCCGCCGGGACTAGCGCATACAATGAGCAGTTCTTC
TRBJ1-1 NA TRBV7-2 15 NA CASSLGGPMNTEAFF TGTGCCAGCAGCTTAGGGGGCCCAATGAACACTGAAGCTTTCTTT
TRBJ2-1 NA TRBV11-2 17 TRBD2 CASSSPKGRAIYNEQFF TGTGCCAGCAGCTCCCCAAAGGGGAGGGCCATTTACAATGAGCAGTTCTTC
TRBJ1-1 NA TRBV15 11 NA CATSGRAGAFF TGTGCCACCAGCGGTCGGGCCGGGGCTTTCTTT
TRBJ2-4 NA TRBV28 21 TRBD2 CASSNQGLAGVGGGTKNIQYF TGTGCCAGCAGCAACCAGGGACTAGCGGGAGTCGGTGGGGGAACCAAAAACATTCAGTACTTC
TRBJ1-2 NA TRBV11-2 14 TRBD1 CASSLTGANYGYTF TGTGCCAGCAGCTTGACAGGGGCCAACTATGGCTACACCTTC
TRBJ1-1 NA TRBV27 14 NA CASSLYLGGTEAFF TGTGCCAGCAGTTTATATCTGGGGGGCACTGAAGCTTTCTTT
TRBJ2-1 NA TRBV7-2 14 NA CASSRAPSYNEQFF TGTGCCAGCTCCAGGGCCCCTTCCTACAATGAGCAGTTCTTC
TRBJ1-3 NA TRBV5-4 16 NA CASSRDLESSGNTIYF TGTGCCAGCAGCCGGGACCTAGAGAGCTCTGGAAACACCATATATTTT
TRBJ2-2 NA TRBV6-4 14 NA CASRKTGNTGELFF TGTGCCAGCAGGAAGACAGGAAACACCGGGGAGCTGTTTTTT
TRBJ1-2 NA TRBV6-6 14 NA CASSPQAGDYGYTF TGTGCCAGCAGCCCCCAGGCAGGGGACTATGGCTACACCTTC
TRBJ1-1 NA TRBV11-3 13 NA CASSYTGSTEAFF TGTGCCAGCAGCTATACCGGGAGCACTGAAGCTTTCTTT
TRBJ1-3 NA TRBV7-6 15 NA CASSPQGFFGNTIYF TGTGCCAGCAGCCCACAGGGTTTTTTTGGAAACACCATATATTTT
TRBJ1-1 NA TRBV7-2 16 NA CASSLVGGQTNTEAFF TGTGCCAGCAGCTTAGTCGGGGGGCAGACGAACACTGAAGCTTTCTTT
TRBJ2-1 NA TRBV10-3 13 TRBD1 CATKPRDRVEQFF TGTGCCACCAAACCCCGGGACAGGGTGGAGCAGTTCTTC
TRBJ1-5 NA TRBV7-2 19 TRBD1 CASSSSIFFGDRVFQPQHF TGTGCCAGCAGTTCATCAATTTTCTTTGGCGACAGGGTCTTCCAGCCCCAGCATTTT
TRBJ2-7 NA TRBV5-4 15 TRBD1 CASRPGTGGSYEQYF TGTGCCAGCCGCCCCGGGACAGGGGGGTCGTACGAGCAGTACTTC
TRBJ1-5 NA TRBV19 14 NA CASSMQGSNQPQHF TGTGCCAGTAGTATGCAGGGAAGCAATCAGCCCCAGCATTTT
TRBJ2-5 NA TRBV29-1 16 NA CSVALTTGSLQETQYF TGCAGCGTTGCCCTTACGACGGGCTCCCTTCAAGAGACCCAGTACTTC
TRBJ2-7 NA TRBV11-1 12 NA CASSMTRYEQYF TGTGCCAGCAGCATGACGAGGTACGAGCAGTACTTC
TRBJ1-2 NA TRBV5-8 13 TRBD1 CASSLVRGLGYTF TGTGCCAGCAGCTTGGTTAGGGGGCTCGGCTACACCTTC
TRBJ1-2 NA TRBV10-1 14 NA CASSDAGLNYGYTF TGCGCCAGCAGTGATGCAGGGCTCAACTATGGCTACACCTTC
TRBJ1-4 NA TRBV7-8 16 TRBD1 CASSLSWRGRREKLFF TGTGCCAGCAGCCTCAGTTGGAGGGGGCGGCGGGAAAAACTGTTTTTT
TRBJ1-2 NA TRBV7-2 13 TRBD1 CASSLGGTGGYTF TGTGCCAGCAGCTTAGGAGGGACAGGAGGCTACACCTTC
TRBJ1-4 NA TRBV19 14 NA CASRREGSNEKLFF TGTGCCAGTAGACGAGAGGGCTCTAATGAAAAACTGTTTTTT
TRBJ1-3 NA TRBV9 19 TRBD1 CASSVWDSSPGSSGNTIYF TGTGCCAGCAGCGTATGGGACAGCTCACCTGGGAGCTCTGGAAACACCATATATTTT
TRBJ2-7 NA TRBV13 14 NA CASSASLIPYEQYF TGTGCCAGCAGCGCCTCCCTAATACCTTACGAGCAGTACTTC
TRBJ2-7 NA TRBV5-1 11 NA CASSGNYEQYF TGCGCCAGCAGCGGGAACTACGAGCAGTACTTC
TRBJ2-3 once TRBV11-3 16 NA CASSFNFGAGADTQYF TGTGCCAGCAGCTTCAACTTCGGGGCTGGCGCAGATACGCAGTATTTT
TRBJ2-6 NA TRBV18 20 TRBD1 CASSHPPLDRDGPGANVLTF TGTGCCAGCTCACACCCCCCTCTGGACAGGGATGGACCTGGGGCCAACGTCCTGACTTTC
TRBJ1-2 NA TRBV7-9 12 NA CASNIEKYGYTF TGTGCCAGCAACATAGAGAAGTATGGCTACACCTTC
TRBJ1-3 NA TRBV6-2/TRBV6-3 17 NA CASSYSSGVYSGNTIYF TGTGCCAGCAGTTACTCGTCCGGGGTGTACTCTGGAAACACCATATATTTT
TRBJ1-1 NA TRBV14 13 NA CASSQEATTEAFF TGTGCCAGCAGCCAAGAGGCAACCACTGAAGCTTTCTTT
TRBJ2-2 NA TRBV9 15 TRBD2 CASSVGGGFNGELFF TGTGCCAGCAGCGTAGGCGGGGGGTTCAACGGGGAGCTGTTTTTT
TRBJ2-7 NA TRBV28 15 NA CASSRGVLEAYEQYF TGTGCCAGCAGTCGAGGGGTCTTAGAAGCCTACGAGCAGTACTTC
TRBJ2-5 few TRBV9 16 TRBD2 CASSKLAGVAGETQYF TGTGCCAGCAGCAAACTAGCGGGAGTGGCAGGAGAGACCCAGTACTTC
TRBJ1-1 NA TRBV3-1/TRBV3-2 14 TRBD1 CASSQATGGTEAFF TGTGCCAGCAGCCAAGCTACAGGGGGCACTGAAGCTTTCTTT